Detailed here is one TCR beta chain. The data were obtained in a study of low-dose radiotherapy and immunotherapy resistance in tumors. For the study at large: Cohort 1 got 0.5 Gy per fraction every 2 weeks, 6.5 Gy in total.

Primers used for first-strand cDNA, a TRAV- and TRBV-specific set, covered both alpha and beta chains. A roughly 20-cycle PCR with a constant-region primer and V-primer adapter amplified TCRs. TCRdb fed the reads into MiXCR, producing one record per CDR3 protein. Among roughly 11,000 distinct CDR3 sequences, less than 75% were seen once, and the ten largest hold over 9.5%. Donors received a regimen that comprised nivolumab, ipilimumab, aspirin, low-dose cyclophosphamide and low-dose radiotherapy. This TCR was recovered from a human donor with advanced metastatic prostate, ovarian, gallbladder or colorectal cancer (not recorded which). This table probably holds off-target reads from a library built for another chain.

CDR3 residues: CASSQSDYGYTF. In DNA, the CDR3 is TGCGCCAGCAGCCAGTCAGACTATGGCTACACCTTC. This chain links TRBV5-1 with TRBJ1-2; D is unresolved. This CDR3 spans 12 amino acids. CDR1 SGHRS and CDR2 YFSETQ come from the germline V gene. Trimming left V 4 bases short and J 3 bases short, with 7 bases between.